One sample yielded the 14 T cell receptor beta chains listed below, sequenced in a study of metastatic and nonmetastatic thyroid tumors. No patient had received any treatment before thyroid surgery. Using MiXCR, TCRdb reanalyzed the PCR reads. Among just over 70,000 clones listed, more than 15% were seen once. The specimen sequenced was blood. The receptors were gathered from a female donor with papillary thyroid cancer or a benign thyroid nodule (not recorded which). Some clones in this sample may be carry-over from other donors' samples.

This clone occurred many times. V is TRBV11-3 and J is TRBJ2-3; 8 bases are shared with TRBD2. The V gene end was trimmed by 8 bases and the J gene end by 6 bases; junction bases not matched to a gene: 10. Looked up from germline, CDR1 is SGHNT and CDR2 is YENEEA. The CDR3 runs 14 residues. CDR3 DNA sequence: TGTGCCAGCTCCTCTGCGGGAGGCCATGATACGCAGTATTTT. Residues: CASSSAGGHDTQYF.

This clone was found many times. CDR3 coding DNA: TGTGCCAGCAAAGTCGGGGACAGGGGGCGGGAAGCTTTCTTT. Translating gives CASKVGDRGREAFF. V and J are TRBV28 and TRBJ1-1; TRBD1 agrees at 12 bases. V shed 7 bases, J shed 8 bases, and the junction held 8 bases outside the gene matches. The germline CDR1 and CDR2 sequences are MDHEN and SYDVKM. The length of the CDR3 is 14 residues.

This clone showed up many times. The CDR3 DNA sequence: TGTGCCAGCAGAAAGCTCCGGGGGGGTTACGAGCAGTACTTC. The encoded protein is CASRKLRGGYEQYF. The chain recombines TRBV28 with TRBJ2-7; 8 bases map to TRBD2. Germline lookup yields CDR1 MDHEN and CDR2 SYDVKM. The CDR3 is made up of 14 amino acids. The V segment lost 6 bases and the J segment 4 bases; nucleotides outside the gene matches: 8. The full variable domain, completed using reference TRBV28 and TRBJ2-7, is DVKVTQSSRYLVKRTGEKVFLECVQDMDHENMFWYRQDPGLGLRLIYFSYDVKMKEKGDIPEGYSVSREKKERFSLILESASTNQTSMYLCASRKLRGGYEQYFGPGTRLTVT.

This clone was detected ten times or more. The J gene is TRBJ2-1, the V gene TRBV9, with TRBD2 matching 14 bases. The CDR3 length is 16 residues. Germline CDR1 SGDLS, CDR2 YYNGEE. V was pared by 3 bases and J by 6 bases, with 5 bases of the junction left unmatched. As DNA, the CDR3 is TGTGCCAGCAGCGGACTAGCGGGAGGGCCCGTCAATGAGCAGTTCTTC. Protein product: CASSGLAGGPVNEQFF.

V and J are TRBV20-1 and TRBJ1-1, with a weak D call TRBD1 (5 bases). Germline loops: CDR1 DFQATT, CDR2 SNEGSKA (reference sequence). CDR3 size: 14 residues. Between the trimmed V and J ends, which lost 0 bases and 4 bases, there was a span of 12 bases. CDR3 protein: CSARDEQVCTEAFF. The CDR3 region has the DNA TGCAGTGCTAGAGACGAACAGGTCTGCACTGAAGCTTTCTTT.

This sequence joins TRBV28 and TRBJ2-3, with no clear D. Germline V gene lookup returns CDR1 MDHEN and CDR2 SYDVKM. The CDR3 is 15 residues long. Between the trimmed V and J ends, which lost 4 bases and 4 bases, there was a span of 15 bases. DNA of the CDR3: TGTGCCAGCAGTTACATCCCTGGGGTAGCAGATACGCAGTATTTT. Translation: CASSYIPGVADTQYF.

The CDR3 DNA reads TGTGCCAGCGCATCCCGGGCGGTGGGGACGCAGTATTTT. Protein product: CASASRAVGTQYF. The chain carries TRBV28 and TRBJ2-3; D is unclear. Germline loops: CDR1 MDHEN, CDR2 SYDVKM. The CDR3 has 13 amino acids. V lost 8 bases, J lost 9 bases, and 18 bases lay in between.

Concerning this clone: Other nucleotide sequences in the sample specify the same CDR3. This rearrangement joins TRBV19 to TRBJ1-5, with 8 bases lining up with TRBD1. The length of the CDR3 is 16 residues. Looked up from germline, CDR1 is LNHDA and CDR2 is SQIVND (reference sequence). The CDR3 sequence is CASRGQGWDSNQPQHF. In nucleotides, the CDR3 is TGTGCAAGTCGAGGACAGGGTTGGGACAGCAATCAGCCCCAGCATTTT.

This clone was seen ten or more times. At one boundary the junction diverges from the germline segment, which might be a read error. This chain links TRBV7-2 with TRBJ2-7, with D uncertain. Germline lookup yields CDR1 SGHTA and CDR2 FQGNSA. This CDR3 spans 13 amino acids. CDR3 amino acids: CASSLSSSHEQYF. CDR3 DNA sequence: TGTGCCAGCAGCTTAAGCTCCTCCCACGAGCAGTACTTC.

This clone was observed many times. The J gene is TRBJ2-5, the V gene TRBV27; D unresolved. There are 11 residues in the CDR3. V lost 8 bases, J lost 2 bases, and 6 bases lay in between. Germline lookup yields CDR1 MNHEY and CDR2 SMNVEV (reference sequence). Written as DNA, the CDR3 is TGTGCCAGCCGGCGACAAGAGACCCAGTACTTC. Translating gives CASRRQETQYF.

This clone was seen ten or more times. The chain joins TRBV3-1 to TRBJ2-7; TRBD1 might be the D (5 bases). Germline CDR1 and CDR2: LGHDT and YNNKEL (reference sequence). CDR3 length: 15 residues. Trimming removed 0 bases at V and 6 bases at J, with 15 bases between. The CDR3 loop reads CASSQDPTTGFEQYF. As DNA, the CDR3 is TGTGCCAGCAGCCAAGACCCGACAACAGGTTTCGAGCAGTACTTC.

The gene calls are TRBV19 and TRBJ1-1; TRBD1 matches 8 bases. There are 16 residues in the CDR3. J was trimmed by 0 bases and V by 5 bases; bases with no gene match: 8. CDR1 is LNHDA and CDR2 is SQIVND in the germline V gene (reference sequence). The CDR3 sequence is CASSESGTGLNTEAFF. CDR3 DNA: TGTGCCAGTAGTGAATCCGGGACAGGCTTGAACACTGAAGCTTTCTTT.

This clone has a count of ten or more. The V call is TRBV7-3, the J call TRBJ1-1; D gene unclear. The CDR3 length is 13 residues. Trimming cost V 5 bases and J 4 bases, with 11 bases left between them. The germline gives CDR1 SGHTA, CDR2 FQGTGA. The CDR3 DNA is TGTGCCAGCAGCCCCGAGGTAGGCACTGAAGCTTTCTTT. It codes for CASSPEVGTEAFF.

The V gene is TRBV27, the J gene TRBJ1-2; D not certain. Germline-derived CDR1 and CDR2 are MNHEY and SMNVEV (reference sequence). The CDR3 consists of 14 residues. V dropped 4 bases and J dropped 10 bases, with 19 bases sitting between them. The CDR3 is CASSSIKTLAVYTF. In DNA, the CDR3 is TGTGCCAGCAGTTCCATTAAGACGTTAGCTGTCTACACCTTC.